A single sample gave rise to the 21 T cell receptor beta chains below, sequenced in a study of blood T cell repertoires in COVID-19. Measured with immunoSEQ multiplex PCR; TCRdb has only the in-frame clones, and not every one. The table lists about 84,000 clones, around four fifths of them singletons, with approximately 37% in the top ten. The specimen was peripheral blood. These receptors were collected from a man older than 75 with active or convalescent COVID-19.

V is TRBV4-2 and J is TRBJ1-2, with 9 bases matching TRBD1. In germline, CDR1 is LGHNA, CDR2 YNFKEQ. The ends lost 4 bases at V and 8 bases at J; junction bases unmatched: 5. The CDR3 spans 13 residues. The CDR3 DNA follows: TGTGCCAGCAGCCTAAGGGGACAGGGAGGCTACACCTTC. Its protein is CASSLRGQGGYTF.

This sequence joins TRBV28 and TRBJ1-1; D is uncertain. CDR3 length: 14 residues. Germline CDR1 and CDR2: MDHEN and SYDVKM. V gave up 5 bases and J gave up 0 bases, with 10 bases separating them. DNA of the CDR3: TGTGCCAGCAGTATTAGTATCATGAACACTGAAGCTTTCTTT. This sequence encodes CASSISIMNTEAFF.

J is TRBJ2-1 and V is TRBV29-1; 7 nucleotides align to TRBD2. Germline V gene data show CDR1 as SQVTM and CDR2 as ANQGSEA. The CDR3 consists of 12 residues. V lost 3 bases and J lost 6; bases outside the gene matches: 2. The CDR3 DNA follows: TGCAGCGTTGAGCCTAGCGGCAATGAGCAGTTCTTC. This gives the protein CSVEPSGNEQFF.

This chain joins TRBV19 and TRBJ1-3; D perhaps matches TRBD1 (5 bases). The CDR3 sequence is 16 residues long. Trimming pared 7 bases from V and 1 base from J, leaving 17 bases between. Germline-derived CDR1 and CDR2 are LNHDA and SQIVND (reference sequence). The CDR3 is CASTTTRQISGNTIYF. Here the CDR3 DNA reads TGTGCCAGTACCACCACCCGACAGATATCTGGAAACACCATATATTTT.

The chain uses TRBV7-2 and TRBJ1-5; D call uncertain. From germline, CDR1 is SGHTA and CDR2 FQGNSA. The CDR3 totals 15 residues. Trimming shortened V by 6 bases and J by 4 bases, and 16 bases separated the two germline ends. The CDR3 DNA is TGTGCCAGCAGAGCCGGTACGGGTCTTAATCAGCCCCAGCATTTT. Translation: CASRAGTGLNQPQHF.

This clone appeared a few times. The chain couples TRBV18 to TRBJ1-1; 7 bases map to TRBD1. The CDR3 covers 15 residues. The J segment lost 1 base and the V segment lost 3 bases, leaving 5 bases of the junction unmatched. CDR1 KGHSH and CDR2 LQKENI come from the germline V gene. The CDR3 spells CASSPQGVGNTEAFF. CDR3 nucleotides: TGTGCCAGCTCACCGCAGGGGGTAGGGAACACTGAAGCTTTCTTT.

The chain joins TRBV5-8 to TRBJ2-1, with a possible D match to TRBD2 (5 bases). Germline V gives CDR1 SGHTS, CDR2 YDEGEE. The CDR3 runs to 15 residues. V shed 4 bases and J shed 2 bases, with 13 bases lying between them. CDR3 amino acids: CASSPGTVTYNEQFF. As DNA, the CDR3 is TGTGCCAGCAGCCCGGGAACAGTTACCTACAATGAGCAGTTCTTC.

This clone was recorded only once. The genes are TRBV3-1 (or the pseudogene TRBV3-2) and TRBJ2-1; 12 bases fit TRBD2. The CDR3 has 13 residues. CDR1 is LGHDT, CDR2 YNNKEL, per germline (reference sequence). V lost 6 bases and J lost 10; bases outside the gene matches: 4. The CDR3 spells CASRTSGGREQFF. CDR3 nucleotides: TGTGCCAGCAGGACTAGCGGGGGCCGAGAGCAGTTCTTC.

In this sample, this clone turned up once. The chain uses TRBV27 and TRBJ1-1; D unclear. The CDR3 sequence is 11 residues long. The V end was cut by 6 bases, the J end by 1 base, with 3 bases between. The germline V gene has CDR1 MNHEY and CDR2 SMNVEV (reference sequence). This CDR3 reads CASSGNTEAFF. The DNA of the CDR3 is TGTGCCAGCAGCGGGAACACTGAAGCTTTCTTT.

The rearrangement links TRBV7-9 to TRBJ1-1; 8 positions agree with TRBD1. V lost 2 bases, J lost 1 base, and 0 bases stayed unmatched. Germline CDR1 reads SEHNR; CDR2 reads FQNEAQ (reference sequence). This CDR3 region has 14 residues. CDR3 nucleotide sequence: TGTGCCAGCAGCTTACAGGGGGCGAACACTGAAGCTTTCTTT. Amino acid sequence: CASSLQGANTEAFF.

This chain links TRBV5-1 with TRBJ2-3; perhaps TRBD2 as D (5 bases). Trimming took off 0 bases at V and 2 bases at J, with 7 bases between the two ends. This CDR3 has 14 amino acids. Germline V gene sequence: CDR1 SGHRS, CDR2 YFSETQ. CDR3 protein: CASSLGGPTDTQYF. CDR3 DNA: TGCGCCAGCAGCTTGGGAGGGCCCACAGATACGCAGTATTTT.

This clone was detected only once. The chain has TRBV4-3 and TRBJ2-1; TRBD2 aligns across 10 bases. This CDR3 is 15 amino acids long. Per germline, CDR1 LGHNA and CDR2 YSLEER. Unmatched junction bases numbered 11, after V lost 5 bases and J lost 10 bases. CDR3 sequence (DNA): TGCGCCAGCAGCGACCTAGCGGGAGCGCTTGAGGAGCAGTTCTTC. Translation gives CASSDLAGALEEQFF.

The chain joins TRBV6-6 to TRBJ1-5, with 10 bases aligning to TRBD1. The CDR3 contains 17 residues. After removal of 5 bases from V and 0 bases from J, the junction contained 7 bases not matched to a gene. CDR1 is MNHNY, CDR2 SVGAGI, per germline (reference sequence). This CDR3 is CASSPKGQGISNQPQHF. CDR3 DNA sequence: TGTGCCAGCAGTCCTAAGGGACAGGGGATTAGCAATCAGCCCCAGCATTTT.

CDR3 residues: CASSLRSGGSYEQYF. The CDR3 DNA reads TGTGCCAGCAGCTTACGATCCGGGGGGAGCTACGAGCAGTACTTC. The genes are TRBV7-2 and TRBJ2-7; 7 bases are shared with TRBD2. V lost 2 bases to trimming and J lost 3 bases; unmatched junction nucleotides: 7. This CDR3 comprises 15 residues. CDR1 is SGHTA, CDR2 FQGNSA, per germline.

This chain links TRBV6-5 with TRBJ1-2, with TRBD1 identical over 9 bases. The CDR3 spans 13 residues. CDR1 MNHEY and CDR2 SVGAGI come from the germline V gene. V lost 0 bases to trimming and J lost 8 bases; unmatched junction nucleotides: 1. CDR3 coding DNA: TGTGCCAGCAGTTACTCAGGGACAGGGGGCTACACCTTC. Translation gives CASSYSGTGGYTF.

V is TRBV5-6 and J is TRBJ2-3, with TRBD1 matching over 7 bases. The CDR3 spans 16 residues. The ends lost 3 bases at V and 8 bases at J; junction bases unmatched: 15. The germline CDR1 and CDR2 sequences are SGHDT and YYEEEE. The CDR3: CASSSTQTGFYGTQYF. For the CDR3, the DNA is TGTGCCAGCAGCTCTACCCAGACAGGGTTTTATGGTACGCAGTATTTT.

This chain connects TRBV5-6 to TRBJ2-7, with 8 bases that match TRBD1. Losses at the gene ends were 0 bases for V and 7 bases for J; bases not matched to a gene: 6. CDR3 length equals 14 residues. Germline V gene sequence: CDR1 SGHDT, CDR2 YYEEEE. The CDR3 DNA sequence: TGTGCCAGCAGCTTGGGGCAGGGGGCGTGGGAGCAGTACTTC. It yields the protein CASSLGQGAWEQYF. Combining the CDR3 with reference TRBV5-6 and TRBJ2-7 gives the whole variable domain DAGVTQSPTHLIKTRGQQVTLRCSPKSGHDTVSWYQQALGQGPQFIFQYYEEEERQRGNFPDRFSGHQFPNYSSELNVNALLLGDSALYLCASSLGQGAWEQYFGPGTRLTVT.

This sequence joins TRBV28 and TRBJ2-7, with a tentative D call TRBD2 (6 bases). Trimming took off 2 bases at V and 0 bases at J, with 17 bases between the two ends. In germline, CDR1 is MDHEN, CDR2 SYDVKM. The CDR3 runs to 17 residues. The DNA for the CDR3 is TGTGCCAGCAGTTTACAGGAGGGCCTTTGGAACTCCTACGAGCAGTACTTC. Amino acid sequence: CASSLQEGLWNSYEQYF.

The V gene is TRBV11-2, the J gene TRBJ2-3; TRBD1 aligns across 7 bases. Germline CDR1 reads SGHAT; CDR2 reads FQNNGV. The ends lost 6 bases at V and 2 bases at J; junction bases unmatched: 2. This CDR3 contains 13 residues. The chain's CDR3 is CASRTGPTDTQYF. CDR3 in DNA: TGTGCCAGCAGGACAGGGCCCACAGATACGCAGTATTTT.

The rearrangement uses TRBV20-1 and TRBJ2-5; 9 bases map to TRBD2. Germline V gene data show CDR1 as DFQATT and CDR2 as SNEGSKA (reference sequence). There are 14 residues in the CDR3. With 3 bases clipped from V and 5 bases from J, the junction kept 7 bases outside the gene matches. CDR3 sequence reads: CSASPGTSRETQYF. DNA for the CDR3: TGCAGTGCTAGTCCCGGGACTAGCCGGGAGACCCAGTACTTC.

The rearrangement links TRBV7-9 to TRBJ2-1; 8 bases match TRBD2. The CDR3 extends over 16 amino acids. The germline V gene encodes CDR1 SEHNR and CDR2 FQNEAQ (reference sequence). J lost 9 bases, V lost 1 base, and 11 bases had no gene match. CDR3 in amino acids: CASSLGGGRPGGEQFF. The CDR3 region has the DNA TGTGCCAGCAGCTTAGGAGGCGGGAGGCCGGGAGGTGAGCAGTTCTTC.